This T cell receptor (beta chain) was found in a study of beta chain features in type 1 diabetes. Study in general: Investigators examined 107,917,701 sorted cells across all samples.

Study-wide points: Sequencing of cDNA might inflate the share of cells that strongly express TCR. In these data, an HLA type influence on TCRB rearrangement remained unresolved. Type 1 diabetes patients had TCRB CDR3s that were shorter (moderately but significantly so) in all four CD4+ subsets.

Details on this clone: What it binds is not known.

Sequenced material consisted of expressed TCRB transcripts (all of the isolated RNA was reverse transcribed). The table came from immunoSEQ multiplex PCR; TCRdb's copy has only in-frame clones and leaves some out. The sample holds around 250,000 clones; around 68% are singletons and the top ten take about 0.05%. Sequencing used naive CD4+ T cells from blood. The receptor was derived from a man aged 25 to 40 in good health.

CDR3 bases: TGTGCCAGCAGTTACCTGGGGAGCTACGAGCAGTACTTC. Its protein product is CASSYLGSYEQYF. The chain links TRBV6-6 to TRBJ2-7, with D maybe TRBD2 (5 bases). Trimming took off 2 bases at V and 3 bases at J, with 8 bases between the two ends. The CDR3 consists of 13 residues. Germline V gene sequence: CDR1 MNHNY, CDR2 SVGAGI (reference sequence).